This TCR beta chain emerged from a study of blood T cells in healthy people across ages. The length of the CDR3 is 14 residues. V was pared by 2 bases and J by 6 bases, with 13 bases between. Germline-derived CDR1 and CDR2 are DFQATT and SNEGSKA (reference sequence). This clonotype occurred a few times. Through a sample-barcoded 5' primer and a J-beta primer mix, a second PCR was run for about 6 to 11 cycles. Using its own MiXCR run on the 5' RACE reads, TCRdb lists one record per CDR3 protein. The sample has about 1.4 million distinct CDR3 sequences, approximately 59% seen once. The rearrangement joins TRBV20-1 to TRBJ2-2; the D gene is possibly TRBD2 (6 bases). The sample comprised blood. The sequence derives from a man between 18 and 35 years old in good health. In DNA, the CDR3 is TGCAGTGCTAGACCGGGACTCTTCGCCGGGGAGCTGTTTTTT. As protein: CSARPGLFAGELFF.